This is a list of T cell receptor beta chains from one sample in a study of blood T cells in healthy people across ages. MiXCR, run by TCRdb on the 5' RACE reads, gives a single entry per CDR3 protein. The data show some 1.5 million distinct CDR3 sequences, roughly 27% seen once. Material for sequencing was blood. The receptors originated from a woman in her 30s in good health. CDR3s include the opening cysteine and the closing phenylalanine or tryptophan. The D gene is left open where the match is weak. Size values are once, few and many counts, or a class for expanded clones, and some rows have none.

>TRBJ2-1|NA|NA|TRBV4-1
TGCGCCAGCAGCCAAGAGACTAGTGTCGGTGAGCAGTTCTTC
CASSQETSVGEQFF
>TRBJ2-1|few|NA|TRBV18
TGTGCCAGCTCACCTTGGGGCTCCTACAATGAGCAGTTCTTC
CASSPWGSYNEQFF
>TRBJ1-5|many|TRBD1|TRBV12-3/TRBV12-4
TGTGCCAGCAGCCCGACAGGGCCGAATCAGCCCCAGCATTTT
CASSPTGPNQPQHF
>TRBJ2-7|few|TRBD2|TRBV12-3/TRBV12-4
TGTGCCAGCAGTTGGTCGGGGGGGTCCTACGAGCAGTACTTC
CASSWSGGSYEQYF
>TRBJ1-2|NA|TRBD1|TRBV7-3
TGTGCCAGCAGCGGGCCTGAGGGGGCGCATGGTTCTGCTGGCTACACCTTC
CASSGPEGAHGSAGYTF
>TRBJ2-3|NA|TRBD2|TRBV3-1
TGTGCCAGCAGCCAAGGGCGGACTAGCGCCACAGATACGCAGTATTTT
CASSQGRTSATDTQYF
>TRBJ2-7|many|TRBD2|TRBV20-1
TGCAGTGCTATGGGACTAGGCTACGAGCAGTACTTC
CSAMGLGYEQYF
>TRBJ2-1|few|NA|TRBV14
TGTGCCAGCAGCCGAGATCGCAAGCAGTTCTTC
CASSRDRKQFF
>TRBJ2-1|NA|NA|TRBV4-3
TGCGCCAGCAGCCAGAGTGGGCACAGGGCACTTAGCTCCTACAATGAGCAGTTCTTC
CASSQSGHRALSSYNEQFF
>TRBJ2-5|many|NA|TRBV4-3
TGCGCCAGCAGCCAAGATAGGGCACTAGTGCAAGAGACCCAGTACTTC
CASSQDRALVQETQYF
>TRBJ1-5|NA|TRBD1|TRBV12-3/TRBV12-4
TGTGCCAGCAACAAAGGGGGCCTGGGCAATCAGCCCCAGCATTTT
CASNKGGLGNQPQHF
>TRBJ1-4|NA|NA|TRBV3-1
TGTGCCAGCAGCCTTACGACCCAGGGGCACCTGTTTTTT
CASSLTTQGHLFF
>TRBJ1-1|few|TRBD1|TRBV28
TGTGCCAGCAGTCCCCCCGGACAGGGATTGAACACTGAAGCTTTCTTT
CASSPPGQGLNTEAFF
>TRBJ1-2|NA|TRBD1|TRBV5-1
TGCGTCAGCAGCTCCATATCACAGGGGAACTATGGCTACACCTTC
CVSSSISQGNYGYTF
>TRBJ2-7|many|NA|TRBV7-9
TGTGCCAGCAGCTTATCCCAGTCCTACGAGCAGTACTTC
CASSLSQSYEQYF
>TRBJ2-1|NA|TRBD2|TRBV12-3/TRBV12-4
TGTGCCGGTAGTACATCGGGGGGTGATGACTACAATGAGCAGTTCTTC
CAGSTSGGDDYNEQFF
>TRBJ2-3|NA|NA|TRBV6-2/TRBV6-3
TGTGCCAGCAGTTACAACCCCAAGGACTACCAGACTACAGATACGCAGTATTTT
CASSYNPKDYQTTDTQYF
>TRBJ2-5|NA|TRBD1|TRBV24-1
TGTGCCACCAGTGAGGCACAGGGGGCGGAAGAGACCCAGTACTTC
CATSEAQGAEETQYF
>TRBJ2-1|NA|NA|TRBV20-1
TGCAGTGCTGGAGTCCCCAATGAGCAGTTCTTC
CSAGVPNEQFF
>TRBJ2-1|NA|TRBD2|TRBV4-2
TGTGCCAGCAGCCAGCTCGGGACTAGCGGGGGGGCCAGCAATGAGCAGTTCTTC
CASSQLGTSGGASNEQFF
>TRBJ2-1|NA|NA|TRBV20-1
TGCAGTGCTAGAGATTTCAGTTCAGAGACCCAGTTCTTC
CSARDFSSETQFF
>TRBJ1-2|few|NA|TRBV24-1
TGTGCCACCAGGGACATCTATGGCTACACCTTC
CATRDIYGYTF
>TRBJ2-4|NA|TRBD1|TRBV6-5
TGTGCCAGCACAGCGGGGACAGGGTCAAACATTCAGTACTTC
CASTAGTGSNIQYF
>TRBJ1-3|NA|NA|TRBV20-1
TGCAGTGCTACCCCGGACGGAGGAAACACCATATATTTT
CSATPDGGNTIYF
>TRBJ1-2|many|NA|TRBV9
TGTGCCAGCAGCGTAGACCCAGGTCTTAACTATGGCTACACCTTC
CASSVDPGLNYGYTF
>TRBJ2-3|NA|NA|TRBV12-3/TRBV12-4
TGTACCAGCATGGTCCAAGCAAGCACAGATACGCAGTATTTT
CTSMVQASTDTQYF
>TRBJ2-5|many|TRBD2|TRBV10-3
TGTGCCATCAGTGAGTCTCCGGGAGGACAAGAGACCCAGTACTTC
CAISESPGGQETQYF
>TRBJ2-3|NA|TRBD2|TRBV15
TGTGCCACCAGCAGAGAGGGCACTAGCGGGAGGGCCCCAGGCACAGATACGCAGTATTTT
CATSREGTSGRAPGTDTQYF
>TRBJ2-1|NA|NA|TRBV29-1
TGCAGCGTAGAGGGGCTTGGGAATGAGCAGTTCTTC
CSVEGLGNEQFF